This TCR beta chain emerged from a study of blood T cell repertoires in COVID-19 (dated by TCRdb to the early 2020s). About the full investigation: Collaborator samples came from the United States, Italy and Spain and covered acute and convalescent phases of COVID-19. The prospective study material was composed of cDNA or gDNA derived from T cells, B-cell-depleted T cells, or PBMCs. Deeply sampled blood TCRbeta repertoires from subjects exposed to, actively infected with, or recovered from COVID-19 were included in the dataset. The repertoires were released in a freely available public database meant as a resource for research on the immune response to SARS-CoV-2. The samples were drawn from two sources: the first 160 participants of the ongoing ImmuneRACE study, and 1,000 to 1,500 subjects contributed by 6 global collaborators. Sample metadata almost always included a de-identified subject ID, COVID-19 status, age in years and sex. Where available, HLA class I and class II types were obtained from metadata supplied by the sample provider rather than from assay-based typing. What the research found in general, with its limitations: Clinical and demographic metadata were provided uncurated, with the amount varying by source and participant.

At the junction V is shortened by 0 bases and J by 5 bases; bases outside the gene matches: 0. Spanning cysteine to phenylalanine, the CDR3 consists of 15 amino acids. This entry keeps only the CDR3 DNA: 45 bases, framed from base 1. CDR1 SGDLS and CDR2 YYNGEE were looked up in the germline V gene. The immunoSEQ Assay, a bias-controlled multiplex PCR, was used to amplify TCRbeta CDR3 regions from genomic DNA. The original methods were these. The number of nucleated cells in each sample was estimated by amplification of reference gene primers within the assay. Sequence reads were collapsed and filtered to measure the absolute abundance of every unique TCRbeta CDR3 rearrangement. Productive Simpson clonality was computed per sample as the square root of Simpson's diversity index over productive rearrangements. This immuneACCESS table, as held by TCRdb, lists in-frame sequences with V and J called but not all clones. Of the missing ones, under half trace to an unresolved V gene in checked studies; the others have no known cause. V, J and clone size are those of that table, while D and trimming were read from the DNA. The sample table records some 400,000 clones; over 75% of these occur just once. Of the sample, under 3% falls within the top ten clones.

Regarding this clone: The antigen it binds to is not known. Per-base quality was not reported, and no clone a single base away is much larger than it.

At one collaborating source in Seattle, patients were enrolled during active infection and were followed longitudinally through the course of disease. The collaborating institutions used their own protocols to collect whole blood in K2EDTA tubes. Collaborator samples were shipped for TCRbeta analysis as frozen whole blood, isolated PBMCs, or DNA extracted from either sample type. The TCR sequence derives from an older woman with COVID-19, enrolled during active disease. The sample was peripheral blood. Recombination linked TRBV9 to TRBJ2-5; 14 central bases correspond to TRBD2. The CDR3: CASSVGLAGGETQYF. The DNA sequence is TGTGCCAGCAGCGTAGGACTAGCGGGGGGGGAGACCCAGTACTTC.